These 24 T cell receptor beta chains share one sample of origin, sequenced in a study of cytomegalovirus exposure and HLA in healthy donors. A multiplex PCR was run with 60 Vbeta primers and 13 Jbeta primers. Assay used: immunoSEQ multiplex PCR; TCRdb lists only in-frame clones, some missing. The sample carries 150,000 to 200,000 clones, roughly 65% recorded once. The sequenced sample was PBMCs. The receptor set was obtained from a man between 18 and 29 years old in good health and CMV-seropositive.

This clone has more than one count but fewer than ten. V usage is TRBV7-6 and J usage is TRBJ1-1, with D tentatively TRBD1 (6 bases). In germline, CDR1 is SGHVS, CDR2 FNYEAQ. V lost 0 bases and J 8 bases, leaving 7 bases between the germline ends. The length of the CDR3 is 12 residues. The CDR3 loop is CASSLAGTEAFF. In DNA, the CDR3 is TGTGCCAGCAGCTTAGCTGGGACAGAAGCTTTCTTT.

The gene calls are TRBV4-1 and TRBJ1-2, with a weak D call TRBD1 (6 bases). Trimming left V 0 bases short and J 8 bases short, with 13 bases between. The CDR3 has 14 amino acids. The germline V gene has CDR1 MGHRA and CDR2 YSYEKL. The chain's CDR3 is CASSQEQGLGGYTF. CDR3 DNA: TGCGCCAGCAGCCAAGAGCAGGGGCTGGGGGGCTACACCTTC.

This chain uses TRBV10-3 with TRBJ1-4; D might be TRBD1 (6 bases). Germline V gene lookup returns CDR1 ENHRY and CDR2 SYGVKD. The CDR3 extends over 17 amino acids. V lost 2 bases to trimming and J lost 0 bases, with 13 bases between them. CDR3 nucleotides: TGTGCCATCAGTGAGGGACAGTTAATTTCAACTAATGAAAAACTGTTTTTT. It specifies CAISEGQLISTNEKLFF.

This clone was counted only a few times. V and J are TRBV6-6 and TRBJ1-1; D not certain. Deletions cut 5 bases from V and 5 bases from J, with 12 bases between. This CDR3 has 13 amino acids. Germline CDR1 and CDR2: MNHNY and SVGAGI (reference sequence). DNA of the CDR3: TGTGCCAGCAGTCCGCCCCCCGGGACTGAAGCTTTCTTT. Translation: CASSPPPGTEAFF.

V is TRBV5-6 and J is TRBJ2-5; the match to TRBD1 covers 8 bases. There are 15 residues in the CDR3. The V segment lost 2 bases and the J segment 3 bases; nucleotides outside the gene matches: 6. Looked up from germline, CDR1 is SGHDT and CDR2 is YYEEEE. Here the CDR3 DNA reads TGTGCCAGCAGCTTCAGGGACAGGAGAAAAGAGACCCAGTACTTC. Translating gives CASSFRDRRKETQYF.

The chain employs TRBV9 and TRBJ2-2, with 8 bases fitting TRBD1. Trimming took 4 bases from V and 5 from J; bases not matched to a gene: 4. This CDR3 is built from 14 residues. Per the germline V gene, CDR1 is SGDLS and CDR2 is YYNGEE. CDR3 residues: CASSPGGGTGELFF. The CDR3 bases are TGTGCCAGCAGCCCAGGGGGCGGAACCGGGGAGCTGTTTTTT.

V is TRBV4-1 and J is TRBJ1-5, with 7 bases that match TRBD1. V lost 2 bases to trimming and J lost 6 bases; unmatched junction nucleotides: 4. The germline CDR1 and CDR2 sequences are MGHRA and YSYEKL. The CDR3 covers 14 residues. Here the CDR3 reads CASSQTGERQPQHF. CDR3 sequence (DNA): TGCGCCAGCAGCCAAACAGGGGAACGTCAGCCCCAGCATTTT.

This chain links TRBV2 with TRBJ1-1; D is possibly TRBD1 (5 bases). V lost 4 bases and J 0 bases, leaving 12 bases between the germline ends. This CDR3 contains 15 residues. Germline V CDR1 and CDR2: SNHLY, FYNNEI. CDR3 DNA sequence: TGTGCCAGCAGTGGGGGACGGGAGTTGAACACTGAAGCTTTCTTT. This encodes CASSGGRELNTEAFF.

This clone was detected only a few times. The chain recombines TRBV19 with TRBJ1-2; 10 bases line up with TRBD1. The CDR3 has 16 residues. V trimming: 8 bases; J trimming: 4 bases; junction bases outside the gene matches: 13. The germline V gene encodes CDR1 LNHDA and CDR2 SQIVND (reference sequence). The CDR3 bases are TGTGCCAGTCGAAATAGGGGGACAGGGGCCATCTATGGCTACACCTTC. Translating gives CASRNRGTGAIYGYTF.

CDR3 loop: CASRGQASTDTQYF. CDR3 DNA: TGTGCCAGCAGGGGACAGGCGTCCACAGATACGCAGTATTTT. This chain uses TRBV2 with TRBJ2-3, with 8 positions matching TRBD1. V lost 6 bases, J lost 2 bases, and 4 bases stayed unmatched. Germline V gene lookup returns CDR1 SNHLY and CDR2 FYNNEI. This CDR3 is 14 amino acids long.

This clone was detected only a few times. V is TRBV6-6 and J is TRBJ2-2, with D possibly being TRBD2 (7 bases). This CDR3 spans 15 amino acids. Trimming pared 8 bases from V and 4 bases from J, leaving 17 bases between. CDR1 is MNHNY and CDR2 is SVGAGI in the germline V gene (reference sequence). CDR3 protein: CASALRGPVTGELFF. The DNA of the CDR3 is TGTGCCAGCGCTCTGCGGGGGCCGGTCACCGGGGAGCTGTTTTTT.

The chain joins TRBV28 to TRBJ2-7; 11 bases are shared with TRBD1. V gave up 7 bases and J gave up 5 bases; unmatched junction bases: 13. Germline CDR1 and CDR2: MDHEN and SYDVKM. The CDR3 covers 16 residues. DNA of the CDR3: TGTGCCAGCACTTCCGGACAGGGGGCGGGAAGCCACGAGCAGTACGTC. Protein sequence: CASTSGQGAGSHEQYV.

The chain joins TRBV5-1 to TRBJ1-1, with TRBD1 as a possible D gene (5 bases). Trimming took off 4 bases at V and 7 bases at J, with 17 bases between the two ends. Germline values: CDR1 SGHRS, CDR2 YFSETQ. There are 14 residues in the CDR3. The CDR3, as DNA: TGCGCCAGCAGCCTCAGATGGGGGGATGATGAAGCTTTCTTT. This translates into CASSLRWGDDEAFF.

CDR3 bases: TGTGCCAGCAGTGGAACCAGGTTGGCAGGCCCGACGAACACTGAAGCTTTCTTT. Translation: CASSGTRLAGPTNTEAFF. The V call is TRBV6-1, the J call TRBJ1-1; D gene uncertain. Trimming pared 4 bases from V and 1 base from J, leaving 22 bases between. The CDR3 runs to 18 residues. Germline CDR1 and CDR2: MNHNS and SASEGT.

The rearrangement uses TRBV13 and TRBJ2-1; 7 bases fit TRBD2. The germline V gene has CDR1 PRHDT and CDR2 FYEKMQ (reference sequence). Trimming cost V 6 bases and J 0 bases; bases outside gene matches: 8. CDR3 length equals 16 residues. The DNA of the CDR3 is TGTGCCAGCAGTTCCGCGGGGGAAATCTCCTACAATGAGCAGTTCTTC. Translating it yields CASSSAGEISYNEQFF. Combining the CDR3 with reference TRBV13 and TRBJ2-1 gives the whole variable domain AAGVIQSPRHLIKEKRETATLKCYPIPRHDTVYWYQQGPGQDPQFLISFYEKMQSDKGSIPDRFSAQQFSDYHSELNMSSLELGDSALYFCASSSAGEISYNEQFFGPGTRLTVL.

The V and J genes are TRBV27 and TRBJ2-1; TRBD2 matches at 12 bases. With V trimmed by 2 bases and J by 4 bases, 3 bases remained unmatched. The CDR3 covers 16 residues. The germline gives CDR1 MNHEY, CDR2 SMNVEV (reference sequence). CDR3 nucleotides: TGTGCCAGCAGTTTAAGTGGACTAGCGGGATACAATGAGCAGTTCTTC. Translating gives CASSLSGLAGYNEQFF.

V and J are TRBV5-1 and TRBJ1-4; 10 positions agree with TRBD1. Germline values: CDR1 SGHRS, CDR2 YFSETQ. CDR3 size: 15 residues. V was clipped by 4 bases and J by 8 bases; unmatched bases: 8. The CDR3 protein is CASSRRQGAIEKLFF. The DNA for the CDR3 is TGCGCCAGCAGCCGGAGACAGGGGGCTATCGAAAAACTGTTTTTT.

This clone was seen only a few times. The V gene is TRBV5-1, the J gene TRBJ2-2, with 10 nucleotides matching TRBD2. The J segment lost 0 bases and the V segment lost 2 bases, leaving 1 base of the junction unmatched. The CDR3 consists of 16 residues. Germline V gene lookup returns CDR1 SGHRS and CDR2 YFSETQ. The CDR3 nucleotides are TGCGCCAGCAGCTTAACTAGCGGGGCGAACACCGGGGAGCTGTTTTTT. Translation gives CASSLTSGANTGELFF.

In nucleotides, the CDR3 is TGCGCCAGCAGCTTGGAACGGGGGTCCTACAATGAGCAGTTCTTC. Translating gives CASSLERGSYNEQFF. The rearrangement uses TRBV5-1 and TRBJ2-1; D is possibly TRBD2 (6 bases). The CDR3 contains 15 residues. The germline gives CDR1 SGHRS, CDR2 YFSETQ. The V end lost 0 bases, the J end lost 1 base, and 8 bases lay between the germline ends.

The chain employs TRBV5-1 and TRBJ1-4; tentatively, D is TRBD1 (5 bases). The CDR3 spans 14 residues. Trimming stripped 0 bases from V and 6 bases from J, with 9 bases between. Per the germline V gene, CDR1 is SGHRS and CDR2 is YFSETQ. The CDR3 DNA sequence: TGCGCCAGCAGCTTGGGACAGCTTGATGAAAAACTGTTTTTT. This codes for CASSLGQLDEKLFF.

The chain recombines TRBV25-1 with TRBJ2-5; D perhaps matches TRBD1 (6 bases). Trimming removed 1 base from V and 5 bases from J, with 14 bases in between. Germline V gene sequence: CDR1 MGHDK, CDR2 SYGVNS. CDR3 length equals 15 residues. The CDR3 DNA reads TGTGCCAGCAGTGAATTTAGGGGGATGGAGGAGACCCAGTACTTC. This encodes CASSEFRGMEETQYF.

The rearrangement joins TRBV6-6 to TRBJ1-2; D perhaps matches TRBD1 (6 bases). Germline V lookup: CDR1 MNHNY, CDR2 SVGAGI (reference sequence). The CDR3 spans 16 residues. V gave up 0 bases and J gave up 1 base, with 12 bases separating them. Here the CDR3 reads CASSYSKDRINYGYTF. The CDR3 DNA is TGTGCCAGCAGTTACTCGAAGGACAGAATTAACTATGGCTACACCTTC.

Of note for this clone: Germline and junction disagree at one end, which may indicate a read error. This chain links TRBV4-1 with TRBJ2-5; TRBD2 is a possible D gene (7 bases). Germline V lookup: CDR1 MGHRA, CDR2 YSYEKL. The CDR3 sequence is 16 residues long. CDR3 coding DNA: TGCGCCGGCAGCCAGGAGGGGGGGGGCTTTAAGGAGACCCAGTACTTC. Its translation: CAGSQEGGGFKETQYF.

This clone came up a few times. With a far larger clone one base away, a read error is the likely cause. V usage is TRBV30 and J usage is TRBJ2-4, with D perhaps TRBD2 (6 bases). Germline CDR1 is GTSNPN and CDR2 is SVGIG (reference sequence). The CDR3 is made up of 15 amino acids. DNA of the CDR3: TGTGCCTGGAGTGTACGGGGGACGACAAAAAACATTGAGTACTTC. Protein: CAWSVRGTTKNIEYF.